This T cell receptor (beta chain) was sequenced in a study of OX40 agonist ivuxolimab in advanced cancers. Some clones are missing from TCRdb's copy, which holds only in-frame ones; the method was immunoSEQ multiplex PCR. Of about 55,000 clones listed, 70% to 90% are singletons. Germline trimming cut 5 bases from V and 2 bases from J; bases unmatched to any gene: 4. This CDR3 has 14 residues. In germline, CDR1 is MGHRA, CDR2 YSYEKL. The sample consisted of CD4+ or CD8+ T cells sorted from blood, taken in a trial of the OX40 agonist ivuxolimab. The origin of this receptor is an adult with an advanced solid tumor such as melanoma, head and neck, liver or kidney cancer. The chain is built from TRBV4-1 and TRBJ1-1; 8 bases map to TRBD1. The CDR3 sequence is CASSAGQANTEAFF. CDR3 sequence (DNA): TGCGCCAGCAGCGCGGGACAGGCTAACACTGAAGCTTTCTTT.